This T cell receptor (beta chain) was sequenced in a study of spatial heterogeneity in lung cancer. Across the study: Raw sequencing reads included, on average, more than eight appearances of each unique TCR and UMI combination.

Time point: sample taken at primary tumor resection. The authors sequenced whole RNA from tumor, nontumor lung or frozen PBMC without sorting. This CDR3 is built from 15 residues. V lost 5 bases and J 0 bases, leaving 14 bases between the germline ends. Concerning this clonotype: The antigen remains unidentified.

Each TCR cDNA molecule carried a unique molecular identifier. From the 5' RACE reads, TCRdb called clonotypes with MiXCR, one entry per CDR3 protein. The sample carries about 48,000 distinct CDR3 sequences, approximately 5.3% recorded once. Study conclusions and caveats: Compared with follow-up, resection was when ubiquitous expanded tumor TCRs appeared in blood more.

This sequence was found in a male donor with early-stage non-small cell lung cancer. This chain joins TRBV12-3 or TRBV12-4 and TRBJ2-7; maybe TRBD1 (6 bases). The sample here was PBMCs, taken at surgery. The CDR3 region is CASSLYRVSSYEQYF. Here the CDR3 DNA reads TGTGCCAGCAGTCTTTACAGGGTTAGCTCCTACGAGCAGTACTTC.